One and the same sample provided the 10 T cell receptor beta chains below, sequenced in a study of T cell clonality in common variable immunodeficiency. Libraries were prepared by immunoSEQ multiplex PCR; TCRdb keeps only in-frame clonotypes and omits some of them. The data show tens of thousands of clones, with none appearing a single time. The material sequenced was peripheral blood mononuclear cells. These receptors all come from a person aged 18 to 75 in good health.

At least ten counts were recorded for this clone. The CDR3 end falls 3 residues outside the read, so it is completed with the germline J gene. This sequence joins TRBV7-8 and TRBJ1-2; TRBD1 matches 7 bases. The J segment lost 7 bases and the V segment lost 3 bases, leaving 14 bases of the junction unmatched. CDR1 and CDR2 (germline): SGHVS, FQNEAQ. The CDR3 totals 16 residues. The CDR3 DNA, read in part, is TGTGCCAGCAGCTTGAGATCCGTAACAGGGGCGGGTGGC. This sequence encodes CASSLRSVTGAGG. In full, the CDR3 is CASSLRSVTGAGGYTF. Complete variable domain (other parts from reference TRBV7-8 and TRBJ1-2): GAGVSQSPRYKVAKRGQDVALRCDPISGHVSLFWYQQALGQGPEFLTYFQNEAQLDKSGLPSDRFFAERPEGSVSTLKIQRTQQEDSAVYLCASSLRSVTGAGGYTFGSGTRLTVV.

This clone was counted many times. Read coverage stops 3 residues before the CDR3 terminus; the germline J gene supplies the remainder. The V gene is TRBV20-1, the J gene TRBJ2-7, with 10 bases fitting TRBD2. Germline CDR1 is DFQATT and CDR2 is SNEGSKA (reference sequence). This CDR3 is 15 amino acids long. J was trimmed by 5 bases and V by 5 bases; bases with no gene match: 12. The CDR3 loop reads CSAGGTSDSVDEQYF. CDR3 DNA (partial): TGCAGTGCTGGCGGGACTAGCGATTCCGTAGACGAG.

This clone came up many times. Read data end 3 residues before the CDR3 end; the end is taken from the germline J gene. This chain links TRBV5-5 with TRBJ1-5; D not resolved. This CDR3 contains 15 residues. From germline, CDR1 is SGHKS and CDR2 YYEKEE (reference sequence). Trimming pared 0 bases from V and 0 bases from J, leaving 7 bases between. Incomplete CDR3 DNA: TGTGCCAGCAGCTTGGGACAAACTAGCAATCAGCCC. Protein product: CASSLGQTSNQP. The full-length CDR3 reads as CASSLGQTSNQPQHF.

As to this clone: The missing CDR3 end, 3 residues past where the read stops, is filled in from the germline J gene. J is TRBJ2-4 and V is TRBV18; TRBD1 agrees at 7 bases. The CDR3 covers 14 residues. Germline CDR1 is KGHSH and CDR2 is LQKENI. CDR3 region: CASSPTQGVEGQYF. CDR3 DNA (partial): TGTGCCAGCTCACCCACGCAGGGGGTAGAAGGT.

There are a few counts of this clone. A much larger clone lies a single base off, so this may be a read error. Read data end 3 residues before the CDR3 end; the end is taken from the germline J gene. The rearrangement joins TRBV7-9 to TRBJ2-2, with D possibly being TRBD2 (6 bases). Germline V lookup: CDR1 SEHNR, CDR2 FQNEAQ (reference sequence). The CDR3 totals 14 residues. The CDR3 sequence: CASNPGEPHEKLFF. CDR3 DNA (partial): TGTGCCAGCAACCCGGGGGAGCCACATGAAAAG.

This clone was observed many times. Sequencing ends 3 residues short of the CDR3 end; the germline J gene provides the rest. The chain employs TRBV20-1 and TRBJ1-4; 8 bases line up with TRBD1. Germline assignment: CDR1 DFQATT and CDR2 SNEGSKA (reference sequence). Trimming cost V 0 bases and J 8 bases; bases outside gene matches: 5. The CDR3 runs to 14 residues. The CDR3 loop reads CSARDRTGPEKLFF. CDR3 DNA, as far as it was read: TGCAGTGCTAGAGATAGGACAGGGCCGGAAAAA.

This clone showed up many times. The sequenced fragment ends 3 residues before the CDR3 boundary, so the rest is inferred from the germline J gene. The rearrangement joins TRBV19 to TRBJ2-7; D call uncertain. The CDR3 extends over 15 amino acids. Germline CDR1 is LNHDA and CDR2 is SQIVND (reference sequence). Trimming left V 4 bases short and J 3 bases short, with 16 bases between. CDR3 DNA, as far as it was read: TGTGCCAGTAGTAAACACCCGCCCTTTTACTACGAG. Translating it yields CASSKHPPFYYE. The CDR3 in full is CASSKHPPFYYEQYF.

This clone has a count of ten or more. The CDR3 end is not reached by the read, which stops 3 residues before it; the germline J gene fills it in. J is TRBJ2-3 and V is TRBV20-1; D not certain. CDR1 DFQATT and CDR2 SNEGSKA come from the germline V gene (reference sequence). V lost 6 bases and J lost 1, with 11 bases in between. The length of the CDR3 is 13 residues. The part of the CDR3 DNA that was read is TGCAGTGCCTCTGCTGCGGGCACAGATACG. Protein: CSASAAGTDT. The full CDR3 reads CSASAAGTDTQYF.

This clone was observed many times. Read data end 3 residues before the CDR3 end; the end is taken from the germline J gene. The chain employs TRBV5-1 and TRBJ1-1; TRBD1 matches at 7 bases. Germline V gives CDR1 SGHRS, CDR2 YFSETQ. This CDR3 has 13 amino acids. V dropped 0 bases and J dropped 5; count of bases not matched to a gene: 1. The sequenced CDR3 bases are TGCGCCAGCAGCTTGGACAGGGGTACTGAA. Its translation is CASSLDRGTE. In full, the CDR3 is CASSLDRGTEAFF.

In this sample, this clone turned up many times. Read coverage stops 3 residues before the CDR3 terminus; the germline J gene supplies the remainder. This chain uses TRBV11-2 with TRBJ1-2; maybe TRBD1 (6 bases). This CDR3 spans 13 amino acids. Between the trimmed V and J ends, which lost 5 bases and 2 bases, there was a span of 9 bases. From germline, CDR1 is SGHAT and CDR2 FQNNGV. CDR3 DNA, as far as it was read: TGTGCCAGCAGCACAGGGATCAACTATGGC. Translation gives CASSTGINYG. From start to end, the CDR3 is CASSTGINYGYTF.